The rows below give T cell receptor beta chains drawn from one sample of a study of blood T cells in healthy people across ages. A single record per CDR3 protein comes from TCRdb applying MiXCR to the 5' RACE reads. This table has about 1.5 million distinct CDR3 sequences, roughly 43% appearing once. Sequenced sample: blood. These receptors were obtained from a woman in her late teens or twenties in good health. Each CDR3 is given with its conserved first and last residue. The D gene is left open where the match is weak. Rows may omit the clone size; those that give it use once, few, many or a size class.

TRBD1 | TRBJ2-7 | few | TRBV6-5 | CASSETGTASYEQYF | TGTGCCAGCAGTGAGACCGGGACAGCAAGCTACGAGCAGTACTTC
TRBD1 | TRBJ2-5 | - | TRBV5-1 | CASTGGIGETQYF | TGCGCCAGTACAGGGGGAATCGGAGAGACCCAGTACTTC
- | TRBJ2-1 | - | TRBV5-1 | CASSFEGPNEQFF | TGCGCCAGCAGCTTTGAAGGTCCCAATGAGCAGTTCTTC
TRBD2 | TRBJ2-7 | - | TRBV20-1 | CRIGTSTLGEQYF | TGCAGAATCGGGACTAGCACGCTGGGCGAGCAGTACTTC
- | TRBJ2-1 | - | TRBV20-1 | CSAIAVNNEQFF | TGCAGTGCTATAGCGGTTAACAATGAGCAGTTCTTC
- | TRBJ2-7 | - | TRBV7-2 | CASSFQQSSYEQYF | TGTGCCAGCAGCTTCCAACAAAGCTCCTACGAGCAGTACTTC
TRBD1 | TRBJ1-6 | - | TRBV20-1 | CSALRQGLHF | TGCAGTGCTCTAAGACAGGGTCTCCACTTT
- | TRBJ1-5 | - | TRBV7-9 | CVSSQGGVHASNQPQHF | TGTGTCAGCAGCCAAGGCGGGGTCCACGCTAGCAATCAGCCCCAGCATTTT
TRBD1 | TRBJ2-7 | few | TRBV10-3 | CAISPTGDEQYF | TGTGCCATCAGTCCGACAGGGGACGAGCAGTACTTC
- | TRBJ1-1 | - | TRBV6-1 | CASELTVENTEAFF | TGTGCCAGCGAGTTGACAGTAGAGAACACTGAAGCTTTCTTT
- | TRBJ1-2 | few | TRBV12-3/TRBV12-4 | CASSETPTVYGYTF | TGTGCCAGCAGCGAAACCCCGACGGTTTATGGCTACACCTTC
- | TRBJ1-5 | - | TRBV20-1 | CSAQVGGYGNQPQHF | TGCAGTGCTCAAGTGGGAGGGTACGGCAATCAGCCCCAGCATTTT
- | TRBJ2-1 | - | TRBV4-1 | CASSQGGLKSSYNEQFF | TGCGCCAGCAGCCAAGGGGGTCTAAAAAGCTCCTACAATGAGCAGTTCTTC
TRBD1 | TRBJ2-7 | - | TRBV6-2/TRBV6-3 | CASSYVTGGRDEQYF | TGTGCCAGCAGTTACGTCACAGGGGGACGGGACGAGCAGTACTTC
- | TRBJ1-6 | - | TRBV6-5 | CASSYEGGSYNSPLHF | TGTGCCAGCAGTTACGAGGGTGGCTCCTATAATTCACCCCTCCACTTT
TRBD1 | TRBJ2-3 | - | TRBV5-1 | CASSLRMGTDTDTQYF | TGCGCCAGCAGCCTCCGTATGGGGACAGATACCGATACGCAGTATTTT
- | TRBJ2-3 | - | TRBV29-1 | CSVERGASTDTQYF | TGCAGCGTTGAGCGAGGGGCGAGCACAGATACGCAGTATTTT
TRBD1 | TRBJ2-1 | few | TRBV12-3/TRBV12-4 | CASSSPRDRAYNEQFF | TGTGCCAGCAGTTCTCCCCGGGACAGGGCCTACAATGAGCAGTTCTTC
TRBD2 | TRBJ2-1 | few | TRBV6-2/TRBV6-3 | CASRWLGGRGNEQFF | TGTGCCAGCAGATGGTTGGGCGGGAGGGGGAATGAGCAGTTCTTC
- | TRBJ2-3 | - | TRBV2 | CASSELGIRTDTQYF | TGTGCCAGCAGTGAGCTAGGGATTCGCACAGATACGCAGTATTTT
- | TRBJ1-5 | - | TRBV6-5 | CASSYSQTGAPQHF | TGTGCCAGCAGTTACTCACAAACGGGAGCGCCCCAGCATTTT
- | TRBJ2-2 | - | TRBV5-1 | CACSLRGNTGELFF | TGCGCCTGCAGCCTCAGGGGAAACACCGGGGAGCTGTTTTTT
TRBD2 | TRBJ2-7 | - | TRBV29-1 | CSVVAGGPYEQYF | TGCAGCGTTGTAGCGGGAGGCCCCTACGAGCAGTACTTC
TRBD2 | TRBJ2-7 | - | TRBV3-1 | CASSPLAGEVYEQYF | TGTGCCAGCAGCCCCCTAGCGGGAGAAGTCTACGAGCAGTACTTC
- | TRBJ1-2 | - | TRBV9 | CASSVDSSTGLRGYGYTF | TGTGCCAGCAGCGTAGATTCATCCACAGGGCTACGTGGCTATGGCTACACCTTC
TRBD1 | TRBJ2-7 | - | TRBV24-1 | CATNRQGHEQYF | TGTGCCACCAATCGACAGGGCCACGAGCAGTACTTC
- | TRBJ2-5 | - | TRBV10-3 | CAISESMGRLAGAQETQYF | TGTGCCATCAGTGAGTCGATGGGGCGACTCGCGGGGGCTCAAGAGACCCAGTACTTC
TRBD2 | TRBJ2-1 | few | TRBV3-1 | CASSQERLAGGEQFF | TGTGCCAGCAGCCAAGAGAGACTAGCGGGAGGTGAGCAGTTCTTC
- | TRBJ2-1 | - | TRBV29-1 | CSVDSNRINEQFF | TGCAGCGTTGACTCGAACAGGATCAATGAGCAGTTCTTC
- | TRBJ2-7 | - | TRBV28 | CASSLESGDGAVYSYEQYF | TGTGCCAGCAGTTTAGAATCGGGGGATGGGGCAGTGTATTCCTACGAGCAGTACTTC
TRBD1 | TRBJ2-7 | - | TRBV18 | CASSATPGQGGYEQYF | TGTGCCAGCTCAGCCACCCCGGGACAGGGGGGCTACGAGCAGTACTTC
- | TRBJ2-5 | - | TRBV15 | CATSPGEQETQYF | TGTGCCACCAGCCCCGGGGAACAAGAGACCCAGTACTTC
- | TRBJ2-1 | few | TRBV27 | CASSPTVECEQFF | TGTGCCAGCAGTCCGACGGTAGAGTGTGAGCAGTTCTTC
- | TRBJ2-2 | once | TRBV7-2 | CASSLVVLSGYTGELFF | TGTGCCAGCAGCTTAGTAGTGTTGTCAGGGTACACCGGGGAGCTGTTTTTT
- | TRBJ1-5 | few | TRBV7-2 | CASSLAAGEVYQPQHF | TGTGCCAGCAGCTTAGCGGCGGGGGAGGTCTATCAGCCCCAGCATTTT
TRBD1 | TRBJ2-7 | - | TRBV27 | CASRGQGAPLKHEQYF | TGTGCCAGCAGGGGACAGGGGGCCCCTTTGAAGCACGAGCAGTACTTC
- | TRBJ1-1 | - | TRBV5-1 | CASRQAQMNTEAFF | TGCGCCAGCCGCCAGGCCCAGATGAACACTGAAGCTTTCTTT
- | TRBJ2-1 | - | TRBV10-2 | CASSEFARFSSYNEQFF | TGCGCCAGCAGTGAGTTCGCCCGATTTAGCTCCTACAATGAGCAGTTCTTC
- | TRBJ2-5 | few | TRBV28 | CASSRAVETQYF | TGTGCCAGCAGTCGGGCAGTCGAGACCCAGTACTTC
- | TRBJ2-5 | once | TRBV20-1 | CSALPTGGGGYQETQYF | TGCAGTGCTCTCCCCACAGGGGGGGGCGGGTACCAAGAGACCCAGTACTTC
TRBD2 | TRBJ2-7 | few | TRBV10-3 | CAISEPGTSNYEQYF | TGTGCCATCAGTGAGCCTGGGACTAGTAACTACGAGCAGTACTTC
- | TRBJ1-1 | - | TRBV12-3/TRBV12-4 | CASSLVPGHTNTEAFF | TGTGCCAGCAGTTTAGTGCCGGGACATACGAACACTGAAGCTTTCTTT
- | TRBJ2-3 | - | TRBV27 | CASSLASGFRDTQYF | TGTGCCAGCAGTTTGGCTTCTGGGTTTAGAGATACGCAGTATTTT
- | TRBJ1-2 | - | TRBV20-1 | CSASPRTGNYGYTF | TGCAGTGCCAGCCCCCGGACGGGGAACTATGGCTACACCTTC
- | TRBJ1-1 | - | TRBV20-1 | CSASPVMNTEAFF | TGCAGTGCTAGCCCAGTTATGAACACTGAAGCTTTCTTT
- | TRBJ2-7 | many | TRBV12-3/TRBV12-4 | CASSGQNYEQYF | TGTGCCAGCAGCGGACAGAACTACGAGCAGTACTTC
- | TRBJ2-4 | - | TRBV20-1 | CSASYLNLIEAKNIQYF | TGCAGTGCTAGCTACCTTAATCTAATCGAAGCCAAAAACATTCAGTACTTC
- | TRBJ1-1 | few | TRBV27 | CASSFGVGTEAFF | TGTGCCAGCAGTTTCGGGGTTGGCACTGAAGCTTTCTTT
TRBD2 | TRBJ2-5 | - | TRBV5-1 | CASSLAWASGEDNEQYF | TGCGCCAGCAGCTTGGCCTGGGCTAGCGGTGAGGACAATGAGCAGTACTTC
TRBD1 | TRBJ2-7 | few | TRBV27 | CASSLRQGAEYEQYF | TGTGCCAGCAGTCTTCGACAGGGGGCAGAATACGAGCAGTACTTC